These 16 T cell receptor beta chains share one sample of origin, sequenced in a study of blood T cell repertoires in COVID-19. Libraries were prepared by immunoSEQ multiplex PCR; TCRdb keeps only in-frame clonotypes and omits some of them. The data contain about 480,000 clones, 87% of them seen just once; the ten biggest clones take up about 2%. Sequenced material: PBMCs or T cells enriched from blood (not recorded which). The receptor source for this set is a woman aged 18-29 years with acute COVID-19.

The chain combines TRBV2 with TRBJ1-3, with unresolved D. Germline CDR1 SNHLY, CDR2 FYNNEI. Trimming took 5 bases from V and 2 from J, leaving 10 bases between them. The CDR3 has 14 amino acids. CDR3 sequence: CASSINRAGNTIYF. CDR3 nucleotide sequence: TGTGCCAGCAGTATTAACAGAGCTGGAAACACCATATATTTT.

In its sample, this clone was seen a few times. J is TRBJ1-5 and V is TRBV7-8; a possible D gene is TRBD1 (5 bases). This CDR3 spans 12 amino acids. V lost 3 bases and J lost 10, with 10 bases in between. Germline V gives CDR1 SGHVS, CDR2 FQNEAQ. The CDR3 nucleotides read TGTGCCAGCAGCTTCGGCGGGGACCCCCAGCATTTT. As protein: CASSFGGDPQHF.

The V call is TRBV6-1, the J call TRBJ2-7; 7 nucleotides line up with TRBD1. The CDR3 runs 15 residues. Germline lookup yields CDR1 MNHNS and CDR2 SASEGT. The ends lost 1 base at V and 4 bases at J; junction bases unmatched: 7. CDR3 sequence (DNA): TGTGCCAGCAGTGAAGTGGGACAGCGACAATACGAGCAGTACTTC. Its protein is CASSEVGQRQYEQYF.

V is TRBV7-2 and J is TRBJ2-7; 9 nucleotides line up with TRBD1. Germline values: CDR1 SGHTA, CDR2 FQGNSA. This CDR3 region has 18 residues. V lost 0 bases and J lost 3; bases outside the gene matches: 12. CDR3 DNA sequence: TGTGCCAGCAGCTTAGCGATCGGGACAGGGCCATCGGACTACGAGCAGTACTTC. Its translation: CASSLAIGTGPSDYEQYF.

The chain has TRBV7-6 and TRBJ1-5; D unresolved. The germline V gene encodes CDR1 SGHVS and CDR2 FNYEAQ. The CDR3 runs 14 residues. The V gene lost 2 bases and the J gene lost 3 bases, with 8 bases spanning the gap. The CDR3 DNA follows: TGTGCCAGCAGCTTATCGTCCCTCAATCAGCCCCAGCATTTT. This translates into CASSLSSLNQPQHF.

This clone appeared a single time. The chain has TRBV11-3 and TRBJ1-6; D unclear. Germline-derived CDR1 and CDR2 are SGHNT and YENEEA. This CDR3 is 16 amino acids long. Trimming cost V 3 bases and J 4 bases, with 13 bases left between them. CDR3 sequence: CASSFTGGVYNSPLHF. As DNA, the CDR3 is TGTGCCAGCAGCTTTACCGGTGGAGTGTATAATTCACCCCTCCACTTT. The variable domain in full, completed from reference TRBV11-3 and TRBJ1-6, reads EAGVVQSPRYKIIEKKQPVAFWCNPISGHNTLYWYLQNLGQGPELLIRYENEEAVDDSQLPKDRFSAERLKGVDSTLKIQPAELGDSAVYLCASSFTGGVYNSPLHFGNGTRLTVT.

The chain employs TRBV7-9 and TRBJ2-7; 9 bases map to TRBD1. The CDR3 contains 15 residues. V trimming: 3 bases; J trimming: 6 bases; junction bases outside the gene matches: 9. Germline CDR1 reads SEHNR; CDR2 reads FQNEAQ (reference sequence). The DNA for the CDR3 is TGTGCCAGCAGCTTGACTGGGACAGGGTCTTCCGAGCAGTACTTC. It codes for CASSLTGTGSSEQYF.

The V gene is TRBV9, the J gene TRBJ2-7, with 10 positions matching TRBD1. CDR3 length: 15 residues. V lost 7 bases, J lost 4 bases, and 11 bases stayed unmatched. Germline V lookup: CDR1 SGDLS, CDR2 YYNGEE. CDR3: CASGTHGQGVYEQYF. CDR3 sequence (DNA): TGTGCCAGCGGAACCCACGGACAGGGGGTTTACGAGCAGTACTTC.

This rearrangement joins TRBV28 to TRBJ1-5; possible D gene TRBD1, 5 bases. CDR3 length: 17 residues. Trimming took off 2 bases at V and 5 bases at J, with 19 bases between the two ends. Germline loops: CDR1 MDHEN, CDR2 SYDVKM. CDR3 amino acids: CASSLRSFGGSDQPQHF. The CDR3 DNA follows: TGTGCCAGCAGTTTACGGTCCTTCGGGGGGTCGGATCAGCCCCAGCATTTT.

This rearrangement joins TRBV2 to TRBJ2-7, with 8 bases aligning to TRBD1. This CDR3 spans 15 amino acids. Germline V lookup: CDR1 SNHLY, CDR2 FYNNEI. V was clipped by 1 base and J by 3 bases; unmatched bases: 5. DNA of the CDR3: TGTGCCAGCAGTGAAGAAGGACAGGGCCTCTACGAGCAGTACTTC. Translated: CASSEEGQGLYEQYF.

The chain has TRBV4-1 and TRBJ2-1; 9 nucleotides agree with TRBD2. CDR3 length: 16 amino acids. From germline, CDR1 is MGHRA and CDR2 YSYEKL. Trimming took 3 bases from V and 0 from J; bases not matched to a gene: 3. This CDR3 reads CASSQRLAVSYNEQFF. In DNA, the CDR3 is TGCGCCAGCAGCCAGAGACTAGCGGTCTCCTACAATGAGCAGTTCTTC.

The genes are TRBV9 and TRBJ2-5; weak D call: TRBD1 (6 bases). The CDR3 consists of 14 residues. The germline V and J ends were trimmed by 3 bases and 3 bases, with 12 bases remaining between them. Looked up from germline, CDR1 is SGDLS and CDR2 is YYNGEE. CDR3 sequence: CASSAGHAEETQYF. The CDR3, as DNA: TGTGCCAGCAGCGCGGGACACGCTGAAGAGACCCAGTACTTC.

The genes are TRBV6-1 and TRBJ1-5; D is ambiguous. The CDR3 is made up of 15 amino acids. Germline loops: CDR1 MNHNS, CDR2 SASEGT. With 3 bases removed from V and 3 bases from J, the gap between germline ends came to 12 bases. Here the CDR3 DNA reads TGTGCCAGCAGTGACGGTCAACTCCTCAATCAGCCCCAGCATTTT. Translating it yields CASSDGQLLNQPQHF.

The J gene is TRBJ2-7, the V gene TRBV30, with 9 nucleotides matching TRBD2. CDR1 and CDR2 (germline): GTSNPN, SVGIG (reference sequence). The CDR3 spans 13 residues. Trimming at V came to 4 bases and at J to 5 bases, leaving 6 bases not matched to a gene. In DNA form, the CDR3 reads TGTGCCTGGATAGGTAGCGGGAGAGACGAGCAGTACTTC. It encodes CAWIGSGRDEQYF.

This chain links TRBV29-1 with TRBJ2-7; 11 nucleotides line up with TRBD2. The CDR3 is made up of 13 amino acids. CDR1 is SQVTM and CDR2 is ANQGSEA in the germline V gene. V was pared by 7 bases and J by 6 bases, with 8 bases of the junction left unmatched. The CDR3 is CSALAGGRGEQYF. CDR3 coding DNA: TGCAGCGCCTTAGCGGGGGGGCGGGGCGAGCAGTACTTC.

This clone has only one observation. CDR3 amino acids: CASSVSSGGTEAFF. The CDR3 coding sequence is TGTGCCAGCAGCGTGTCCTCGGGGGGCACTGAAGCTTTCTTT. The V call is TRBV9, the J call TRBJ1-1; the D gene is possibly TRBD1 (5 bases). Trimming removed 2 bases at V and 4 bases at J, with 12 bases between. The germline V gene has CDR1 SGDLS and CDR2 YYNGEE. This CDR3 has 14 residues.